One T cell receptor beta chain is described in this entry. Antigen specificity is unknown. Trimming removed 6 bases from V and 11 bases from J, with 17 bases in between. This CDR3 has 13 residues. Germline CDR1 and CDR2: SGHTA and FQGTGA. This entry is derived from a study of cytomegalovirus exposure and HLA in healthy donors. Study-wide results and caveats: Researchers reported from a later analysis that most CMV-associated TCR beta chains appeared HLA-restricted.

Both 60 Vbeta primers and 13 Jbeta primers went into the PCR. Measured with immunoSEQ multiplex PCR; TCRdb has only the in-frame clones, and not every one. The sample consists of some 110,000 clones, less than 80% of them appearing once. The chain couples TRBV7-3 to TRBJ2-1; no clear D gene. The origin of this receptor is a woman between 35 and 50 years old in good health and CMV-seropositive. Source material: PBMCs. CDR3 in amino acids: CASSQAPYLKQFF. The CDR3 nucleotides are TGTGCCAGCAGTCAAGCCCCCTACCTGAAGCAGTTCTTC.